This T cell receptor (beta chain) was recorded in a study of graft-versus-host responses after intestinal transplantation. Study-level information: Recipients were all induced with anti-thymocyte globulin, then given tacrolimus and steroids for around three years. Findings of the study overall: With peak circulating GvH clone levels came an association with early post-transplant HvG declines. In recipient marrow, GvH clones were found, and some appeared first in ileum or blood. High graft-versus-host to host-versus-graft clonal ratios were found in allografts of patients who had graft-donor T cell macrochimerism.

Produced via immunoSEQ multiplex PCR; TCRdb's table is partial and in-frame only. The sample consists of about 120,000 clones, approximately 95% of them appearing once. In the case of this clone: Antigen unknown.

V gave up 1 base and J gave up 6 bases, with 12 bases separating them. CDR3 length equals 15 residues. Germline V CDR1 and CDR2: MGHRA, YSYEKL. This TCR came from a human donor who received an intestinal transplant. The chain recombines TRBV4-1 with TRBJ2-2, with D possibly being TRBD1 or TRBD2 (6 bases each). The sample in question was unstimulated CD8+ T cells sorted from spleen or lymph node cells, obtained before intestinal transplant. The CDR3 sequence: CASSQVERGAGELFF. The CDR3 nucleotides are TGCGCCAGCAGCCAAGTGGAGAGGGGGGCCGGGGAGCTGTTTTTT.